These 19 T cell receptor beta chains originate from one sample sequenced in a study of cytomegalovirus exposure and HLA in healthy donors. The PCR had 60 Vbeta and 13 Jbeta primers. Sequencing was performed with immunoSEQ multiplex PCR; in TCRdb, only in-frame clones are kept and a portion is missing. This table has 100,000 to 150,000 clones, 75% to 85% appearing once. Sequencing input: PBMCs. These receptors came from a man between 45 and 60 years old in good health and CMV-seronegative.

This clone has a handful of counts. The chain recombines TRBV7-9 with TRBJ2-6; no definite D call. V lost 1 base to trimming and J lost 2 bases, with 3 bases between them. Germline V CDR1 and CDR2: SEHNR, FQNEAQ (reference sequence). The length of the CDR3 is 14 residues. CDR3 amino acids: CASSLVTGANVLTF. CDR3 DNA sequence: TGTGCCAGCAGCTTAGTAACTGGGGCCAACGTCCTGACTTTC.

The CDR3 spells CASRVEGTVNTEAFF. In DNA form, the CDR3 reads TGTGCCAGCAGGGTCGAAGGGACAGTGAACACTGAAGCTTTCTTT. The chain joins TRBV2 to TRBJ1-1; the match to TRBD1 covers 7 bases. Germline-derived CDR1 and CDR2 are SNHLY and FYNNEI. V shed 6 bases and J 0 bases; nucleotides not matched to a gene: 7. This CDR3 region has 15 residues. The variable domain in full, completed from reference TRBV2 and TRBJ1-1, reads EPEVTQTPSHQVTQMGQEVILRCVPISNHLYFYWYRQILGQKVEFLVSFYNNEISEKSEIFDDQFSVERPDGSNFTLKIRSTKLEDSAMYFCASRVEGTVNTEAFFGQGTRLTVV.

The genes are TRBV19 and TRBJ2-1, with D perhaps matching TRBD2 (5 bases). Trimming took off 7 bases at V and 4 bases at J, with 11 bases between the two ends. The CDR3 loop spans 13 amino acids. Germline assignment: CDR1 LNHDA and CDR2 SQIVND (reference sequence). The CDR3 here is CASTSGIYNEQFF. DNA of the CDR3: TGTGCCAGTACCTCGGGGATATACAATGAGCAGTTCTTC.

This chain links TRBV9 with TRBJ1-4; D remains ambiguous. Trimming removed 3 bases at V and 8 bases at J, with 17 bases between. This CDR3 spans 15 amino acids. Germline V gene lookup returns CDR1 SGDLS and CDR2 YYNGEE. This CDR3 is CASSATPGSGEKLFF. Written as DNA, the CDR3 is TGTGCCAGCAGCGCTACCCCTGGGTCGGGGGAAAAACTGTTTTTT.

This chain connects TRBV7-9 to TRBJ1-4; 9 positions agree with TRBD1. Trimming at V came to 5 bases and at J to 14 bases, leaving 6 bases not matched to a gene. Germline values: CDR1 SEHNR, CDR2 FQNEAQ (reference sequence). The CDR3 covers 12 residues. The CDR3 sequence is CASSLGQGGLFF. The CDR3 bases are TGTGCCAGCAGCCTGGGACAGGGAGGTCTGTTTTTT.

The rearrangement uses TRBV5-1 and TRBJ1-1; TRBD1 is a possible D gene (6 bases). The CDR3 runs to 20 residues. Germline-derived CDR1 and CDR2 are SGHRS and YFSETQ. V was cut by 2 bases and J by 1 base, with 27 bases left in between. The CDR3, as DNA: TGCGCCAGCAGCTTTAGATCGGAGTGGGGGACAAGTTTATGGAACACTGAAGCTTTCTTT. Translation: CASSFRSEWGTSLWNTEAFF.

The CDR3 sequence is CASSQSSSYEQYF. CDR3 bases: TGTGCCAGCAGCCAGTCTAGCTCCTACGAGCAGTACTTC. J is TRBJ2-7 and V is TRBV4-2; D ambiguous. The CDR3 loop spans 13 amino acids. Trimming removed 3 bases from V and 0 bases from J, with 6 bases in between. In germline, CDR1 is LGHNA, CDR2 YNFKEQ.

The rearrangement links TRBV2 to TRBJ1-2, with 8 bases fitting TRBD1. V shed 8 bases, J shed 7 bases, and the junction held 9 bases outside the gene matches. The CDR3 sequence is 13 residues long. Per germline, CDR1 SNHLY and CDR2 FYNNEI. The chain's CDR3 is CASGPAQGAGYTF. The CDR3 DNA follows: TGTGCCAGCGGGCCGGCCCAGGGGGCTGGCTACACCTTC. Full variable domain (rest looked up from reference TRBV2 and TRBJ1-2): EPEVTQTPSHQVTQMGQEVILRCVPISNHLYFYWYRQILGQKVEFLVSFYNNEISEKSEIFDDQFSVERPDGSNFTLKIRSTKLEDSAMYFCASGPAQGAGYTFGSGTRLTVV.

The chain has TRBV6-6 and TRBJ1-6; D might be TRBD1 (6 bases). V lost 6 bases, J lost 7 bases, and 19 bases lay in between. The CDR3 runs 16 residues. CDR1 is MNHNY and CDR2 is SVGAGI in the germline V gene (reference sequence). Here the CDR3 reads CASRDSTGITNSPLHF. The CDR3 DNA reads TGTGCCAGCAGGGATAGTACAGGGATTACGAATTCACCCCTCCACTTT.

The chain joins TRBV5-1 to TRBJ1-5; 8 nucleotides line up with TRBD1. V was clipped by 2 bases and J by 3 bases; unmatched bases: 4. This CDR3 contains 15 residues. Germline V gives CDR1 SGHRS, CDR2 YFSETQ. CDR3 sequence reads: CASSFGQGPNQPQHF. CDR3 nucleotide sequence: TGCGCCAGCAGCTTTGGACAGGGACCCAATCAGCCCCAGCATTTT.

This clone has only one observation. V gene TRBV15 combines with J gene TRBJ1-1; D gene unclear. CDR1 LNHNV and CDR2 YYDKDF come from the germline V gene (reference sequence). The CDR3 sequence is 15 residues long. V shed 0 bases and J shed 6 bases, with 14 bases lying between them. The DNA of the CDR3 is TGTGCCACCAGCAGAGATTCTGTGCAGTTCGCTGAAGCTTTCTTT. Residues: CATSRDSVQFAEAFF.

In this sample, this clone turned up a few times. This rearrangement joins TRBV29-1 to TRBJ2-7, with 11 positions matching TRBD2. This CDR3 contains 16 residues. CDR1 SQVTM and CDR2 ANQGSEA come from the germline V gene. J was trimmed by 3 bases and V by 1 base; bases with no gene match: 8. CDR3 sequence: CSVEGPGLAAFYEQYF. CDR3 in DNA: TGCAGCGTTGAAGGACCGGGACTAGCGGCATTCTACGAGCAGTACTTC.

The CDR3 protein is CASSPSSPLHF. In DNA form, the CDR3 reads TGTGCCAGCAGTCCCTCCTCACCCCTCCACTTT. The rearrangement joins TRBV27 to TRBJ1-6; no clear D. The V end was cut by 5 bases, the J end by 10 bases, with 6 bases between. The CDR3 loop spans 11 amino acids. Per germline, CDR1 MNHEY and CDR2 SMNVEV (reference sequence).

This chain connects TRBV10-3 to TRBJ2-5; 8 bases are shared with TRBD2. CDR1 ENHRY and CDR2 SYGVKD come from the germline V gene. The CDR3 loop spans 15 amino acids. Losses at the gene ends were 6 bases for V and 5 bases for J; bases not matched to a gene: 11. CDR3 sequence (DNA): TGTGCCATCAGGCCCGGGGGGGCCGGTGGGGAGACCCAGTACTTC. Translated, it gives CAIRPGGAGGETQYF.

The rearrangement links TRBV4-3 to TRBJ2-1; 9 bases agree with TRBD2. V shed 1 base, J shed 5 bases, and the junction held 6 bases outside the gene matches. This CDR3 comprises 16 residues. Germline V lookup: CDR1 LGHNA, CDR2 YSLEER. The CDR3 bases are TGCGCCAGCAGCCAAGGGAGAGCGGGGGGTAACAATGAGCAGTTCTTC. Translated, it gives CASSQGRAGGNNEQFF.

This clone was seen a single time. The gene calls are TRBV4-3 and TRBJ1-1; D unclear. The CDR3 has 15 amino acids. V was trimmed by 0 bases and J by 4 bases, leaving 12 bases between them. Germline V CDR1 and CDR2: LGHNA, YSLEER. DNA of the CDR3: TGCGCCAGCAGCCAAGATCAGTTGGCGGGCACTGAAGCTTTCTTT. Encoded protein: CASSQDQLAGTEAFF.

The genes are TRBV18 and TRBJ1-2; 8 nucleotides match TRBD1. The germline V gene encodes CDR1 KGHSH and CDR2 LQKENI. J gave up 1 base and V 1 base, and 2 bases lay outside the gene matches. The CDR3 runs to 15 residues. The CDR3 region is CASSPRTGRNYGYTF. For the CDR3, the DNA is TGTGCCAGCTCACCACGGACAGGGCGTAACTATGGCTACACCTTC.

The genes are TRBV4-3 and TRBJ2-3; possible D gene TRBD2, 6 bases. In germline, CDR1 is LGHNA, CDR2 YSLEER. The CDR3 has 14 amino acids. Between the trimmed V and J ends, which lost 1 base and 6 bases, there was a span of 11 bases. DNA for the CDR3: TGCGCCAGCAGCCAAGCGGGACTCTCGGATACGCAGTATTTT. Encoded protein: CASSQAGLSDTQYF.

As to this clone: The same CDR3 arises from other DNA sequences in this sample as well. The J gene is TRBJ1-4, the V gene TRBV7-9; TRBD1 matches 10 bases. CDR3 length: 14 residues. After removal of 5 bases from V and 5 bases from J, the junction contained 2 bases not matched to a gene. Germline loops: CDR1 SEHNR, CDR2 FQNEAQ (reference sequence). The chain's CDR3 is CASSPGQGNEKLFF. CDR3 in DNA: TGTGCCAGCAGCCCGGGACAGGGGAATGAAAAACTGTTTTTT.